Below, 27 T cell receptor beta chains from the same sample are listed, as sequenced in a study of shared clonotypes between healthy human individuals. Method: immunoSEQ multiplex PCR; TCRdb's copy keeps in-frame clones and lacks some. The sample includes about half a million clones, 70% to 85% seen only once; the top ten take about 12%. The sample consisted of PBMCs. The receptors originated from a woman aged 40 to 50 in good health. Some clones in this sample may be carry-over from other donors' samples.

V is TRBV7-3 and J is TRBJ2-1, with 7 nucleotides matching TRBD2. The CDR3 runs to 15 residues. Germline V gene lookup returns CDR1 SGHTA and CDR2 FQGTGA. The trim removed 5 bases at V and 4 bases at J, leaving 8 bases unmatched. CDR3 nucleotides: TGTGCCAGCAGCCCAACGGGGGGACTATACAATGAGCAGTTCTTC. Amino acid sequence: CASSPTGGLYNEQFF.

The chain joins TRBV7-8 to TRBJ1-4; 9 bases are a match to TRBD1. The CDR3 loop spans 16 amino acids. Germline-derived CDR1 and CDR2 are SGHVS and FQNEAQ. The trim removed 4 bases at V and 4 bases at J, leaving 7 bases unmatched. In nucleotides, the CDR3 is TGTGCCAGCAGCTCTCCCGGGACAGGGTTTAATGAAAAACTGTTTTTT. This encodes CASSSPGTGFNEKLFF.

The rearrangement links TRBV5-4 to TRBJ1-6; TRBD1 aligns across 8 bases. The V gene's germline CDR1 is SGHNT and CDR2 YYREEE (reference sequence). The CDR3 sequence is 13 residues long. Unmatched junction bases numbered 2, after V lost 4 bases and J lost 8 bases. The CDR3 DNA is TGTGCCAGCAGCCAGGGGGCTGATTCACCCCTCCACTTT. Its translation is CASSQGADSPLHF.

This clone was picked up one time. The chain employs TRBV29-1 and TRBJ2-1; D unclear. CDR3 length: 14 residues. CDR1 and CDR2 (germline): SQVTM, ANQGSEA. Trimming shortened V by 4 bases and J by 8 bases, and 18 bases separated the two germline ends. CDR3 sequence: CSVVSSARTYEQFF. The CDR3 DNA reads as TGCAGCGTTGTAAGCAGCGCCCGAACGTATGAGCAGTTCTTC.

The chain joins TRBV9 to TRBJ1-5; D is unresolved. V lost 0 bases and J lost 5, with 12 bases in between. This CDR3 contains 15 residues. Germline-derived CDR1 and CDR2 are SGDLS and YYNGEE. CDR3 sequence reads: CASSVDWGVHQPQHF. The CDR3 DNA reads TGTGCCAGCAGCGTAGATTGGGGTGTTCATCAGCCCCAGCATTTT.

The CDR3 is CASSINGLAGRQFF. The CDR3 region has the DNA TGTGCCAGTAGTATAAACGGGCTAGCGGGACGGCAGTTCTTC. V is TRBV19 and J is TRBJ2-1; TRBD2 matches 9 bases. V shed 2 bases, J shed 12 bases, and the junction held 8 bases outside the gene matches. Germline CDR1 and CDR2: LNHDA and SQIVND (reference sequence). The CDR3 has 14 amino acids.

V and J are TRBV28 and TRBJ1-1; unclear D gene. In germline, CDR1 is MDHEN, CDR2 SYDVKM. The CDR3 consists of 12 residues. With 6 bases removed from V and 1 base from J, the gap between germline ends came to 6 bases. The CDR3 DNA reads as TGTGCCAGCAGCCCGCCGAACACTGAAGCTTTCTTT. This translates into CASSPPNTEAFF.

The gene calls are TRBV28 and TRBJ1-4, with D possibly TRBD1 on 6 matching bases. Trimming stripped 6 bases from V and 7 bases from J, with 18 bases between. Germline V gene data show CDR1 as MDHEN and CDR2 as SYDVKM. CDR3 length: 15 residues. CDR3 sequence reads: CASSQLGGLGEKLFF. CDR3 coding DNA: TGTGCCAGCAGCCAACTAGGGGGGTTGGGTGAAAAACTGTTTTTT.

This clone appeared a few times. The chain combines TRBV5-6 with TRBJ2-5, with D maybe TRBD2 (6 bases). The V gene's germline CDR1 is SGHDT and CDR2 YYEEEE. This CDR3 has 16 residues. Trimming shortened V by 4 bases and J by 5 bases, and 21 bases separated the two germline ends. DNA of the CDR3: TGTGCCAGCAGCCTGGGTTGGAGCGGAGGGGCGGAGACCCAGTACTTC. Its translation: CASSLGWSGGAETQYF.

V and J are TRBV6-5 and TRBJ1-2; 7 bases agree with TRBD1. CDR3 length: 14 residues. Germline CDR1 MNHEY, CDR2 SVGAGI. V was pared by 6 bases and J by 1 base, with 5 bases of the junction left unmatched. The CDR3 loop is CASSRQGNNYGYTF. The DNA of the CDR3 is TGTGCCAGCAGCCGACAGGGCAATAACTATGGCTACACCTTC.

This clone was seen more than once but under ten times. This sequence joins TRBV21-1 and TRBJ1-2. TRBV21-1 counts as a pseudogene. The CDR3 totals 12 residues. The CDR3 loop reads CASSKFINGYTF. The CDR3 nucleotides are TGTGCCAGCAGCAAGTTTATTAATGGCTACACCTTC.

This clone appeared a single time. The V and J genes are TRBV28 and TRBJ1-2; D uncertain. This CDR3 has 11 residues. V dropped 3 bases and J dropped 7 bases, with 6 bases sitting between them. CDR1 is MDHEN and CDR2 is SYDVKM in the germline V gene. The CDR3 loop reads CASSFLGGYTF. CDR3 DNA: TGTGCCAGCAGTTTCCTTGGTGGCTACACCTTC.

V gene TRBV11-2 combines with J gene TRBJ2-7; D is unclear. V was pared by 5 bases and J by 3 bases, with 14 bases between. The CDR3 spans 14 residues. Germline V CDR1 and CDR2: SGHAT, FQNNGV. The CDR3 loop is CASSVGGPLYEQYF. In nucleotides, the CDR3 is TGTGCCAGCAGCGTTGGTGGTCCCCTCTACGAGCAGTACTTC. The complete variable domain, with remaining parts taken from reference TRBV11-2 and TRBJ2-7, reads EAGVAQSPRYKIIEKRQSVAFWCNPISGHATLYWYQQILGQGPKLLIQFQNNGVVDDSQLPKDRFSAERLKGVDSTLKIQPAKLEDSAVYLCASSVGGPLYEQYFGPGTRLTVT.

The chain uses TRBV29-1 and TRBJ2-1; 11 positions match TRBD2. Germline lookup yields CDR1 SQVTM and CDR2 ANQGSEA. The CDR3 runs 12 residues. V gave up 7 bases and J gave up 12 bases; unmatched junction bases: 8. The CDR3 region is CSAPLAGGVQFF. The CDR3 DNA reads TGCAGCGCTCCCCTAGCGGGAGGTGTGCAGTTCTTC.

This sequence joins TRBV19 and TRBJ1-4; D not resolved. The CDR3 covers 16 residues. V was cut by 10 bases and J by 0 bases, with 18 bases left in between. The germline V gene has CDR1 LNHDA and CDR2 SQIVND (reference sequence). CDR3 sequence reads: CATKPTPTPTNEKLFF. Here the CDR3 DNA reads TGTGCCACTAAACCCACCCCGACTCCAACTAATGAAAAACTGTTTTTT.

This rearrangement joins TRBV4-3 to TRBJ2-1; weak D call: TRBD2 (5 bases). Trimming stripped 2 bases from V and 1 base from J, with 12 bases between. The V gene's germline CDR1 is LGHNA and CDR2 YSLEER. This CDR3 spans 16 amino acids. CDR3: CASSQYVSASYNEQFF. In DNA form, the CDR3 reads TGCGCCAGCAGCCAATATGTTAGCGCATCCTACAATGAGCAGTTCTTC.

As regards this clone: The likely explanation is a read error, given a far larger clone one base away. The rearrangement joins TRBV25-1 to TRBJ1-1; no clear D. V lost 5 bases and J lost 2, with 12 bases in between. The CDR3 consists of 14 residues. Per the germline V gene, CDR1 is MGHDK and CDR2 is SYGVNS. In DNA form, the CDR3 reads TGTGCCAGCAGTCCCCCGGTAGACAACACTGAAGCTTTCTTT. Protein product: CASSPPVDNTEAFF.

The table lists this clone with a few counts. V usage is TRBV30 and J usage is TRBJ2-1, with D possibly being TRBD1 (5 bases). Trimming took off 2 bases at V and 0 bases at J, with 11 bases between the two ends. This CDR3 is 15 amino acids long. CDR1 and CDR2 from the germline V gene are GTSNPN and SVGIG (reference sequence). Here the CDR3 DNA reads TGTGCCTGGAGTAAGAGGACAAGCTCCTACAATGAGCAGTTCTTC. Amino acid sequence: CAWSKRTSSYNEQFF.

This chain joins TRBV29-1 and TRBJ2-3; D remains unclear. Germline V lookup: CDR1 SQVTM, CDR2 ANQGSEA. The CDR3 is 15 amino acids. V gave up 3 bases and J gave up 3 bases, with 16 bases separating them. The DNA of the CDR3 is TGCAGCGTTGATATTGGCCATCCGGTGACAGATACGCAGTATTTT. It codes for CSVDIGHPVTDTQYF.

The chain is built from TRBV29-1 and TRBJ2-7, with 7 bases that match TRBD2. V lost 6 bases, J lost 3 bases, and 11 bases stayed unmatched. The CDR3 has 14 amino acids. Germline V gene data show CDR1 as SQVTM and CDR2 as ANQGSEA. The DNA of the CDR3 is TGCAGCGTGATATACCGGGGAGGGAACTACGAGCAGTACTTC. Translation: CSVIYRGGNYEQYF.

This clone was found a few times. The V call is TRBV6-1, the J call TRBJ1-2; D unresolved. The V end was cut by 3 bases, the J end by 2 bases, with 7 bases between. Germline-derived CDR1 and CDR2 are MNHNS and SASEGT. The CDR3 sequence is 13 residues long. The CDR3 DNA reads TGTGCCAGCAGTGATGGGCCCAACTATGGCTACACCTTC. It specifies CASSDGPNYGYTF.

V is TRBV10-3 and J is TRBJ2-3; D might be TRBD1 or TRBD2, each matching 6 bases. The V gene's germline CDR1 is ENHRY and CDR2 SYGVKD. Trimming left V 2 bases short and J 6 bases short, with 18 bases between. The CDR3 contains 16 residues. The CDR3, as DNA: TGTGCCATCAGTGAGATCTCTAGGGGGGCGAGGGATACGCAGTATTTT. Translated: CAISEISRGARDTQYF.

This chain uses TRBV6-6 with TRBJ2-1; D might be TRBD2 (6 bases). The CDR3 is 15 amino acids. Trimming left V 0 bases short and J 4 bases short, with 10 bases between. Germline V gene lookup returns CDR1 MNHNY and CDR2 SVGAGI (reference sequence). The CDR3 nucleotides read TGTGCCAGCAGTTACTCTCCGGGGAGGTACAATGAGCAGTTCTTC. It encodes CASSYSPGRYNEQFF.

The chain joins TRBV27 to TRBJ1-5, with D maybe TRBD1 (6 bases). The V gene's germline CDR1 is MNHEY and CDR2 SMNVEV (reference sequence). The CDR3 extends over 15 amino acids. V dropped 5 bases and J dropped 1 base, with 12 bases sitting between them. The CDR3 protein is CASSAQGQSNQPQHF. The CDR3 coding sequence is TGTGCCAGCAGTGCACAGGGTCAGAGCAATCAGCCCCAGCATTTT.

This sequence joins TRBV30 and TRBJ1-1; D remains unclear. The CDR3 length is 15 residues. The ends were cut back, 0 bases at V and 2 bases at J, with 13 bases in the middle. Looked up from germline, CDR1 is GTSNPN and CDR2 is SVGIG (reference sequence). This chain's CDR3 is CAWSVLGGPNTEAFF. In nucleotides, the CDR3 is TGTGCCTGGAGTGTATTGGGCGGCCCAAACACTGAAGCTTTCTTT.

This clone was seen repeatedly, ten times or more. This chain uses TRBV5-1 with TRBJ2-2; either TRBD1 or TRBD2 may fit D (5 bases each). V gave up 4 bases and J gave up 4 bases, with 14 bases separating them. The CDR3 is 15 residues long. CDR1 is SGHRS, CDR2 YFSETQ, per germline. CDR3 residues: CASSLRGEGTGELFF. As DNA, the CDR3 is TGCGCCAGCAGCCTCCGGGGCGAGGGCACCGGGGAGCTGTTTTTT.

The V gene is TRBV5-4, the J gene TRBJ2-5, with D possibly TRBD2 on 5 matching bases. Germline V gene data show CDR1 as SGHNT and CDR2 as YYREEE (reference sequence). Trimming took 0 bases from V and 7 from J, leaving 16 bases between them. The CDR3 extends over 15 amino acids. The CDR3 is CASSLANGPSGTQYF. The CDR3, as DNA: TGTGCCAGCAGCTTGGCCAATGGCCCCAGCGGGACCCAGTACTTC.